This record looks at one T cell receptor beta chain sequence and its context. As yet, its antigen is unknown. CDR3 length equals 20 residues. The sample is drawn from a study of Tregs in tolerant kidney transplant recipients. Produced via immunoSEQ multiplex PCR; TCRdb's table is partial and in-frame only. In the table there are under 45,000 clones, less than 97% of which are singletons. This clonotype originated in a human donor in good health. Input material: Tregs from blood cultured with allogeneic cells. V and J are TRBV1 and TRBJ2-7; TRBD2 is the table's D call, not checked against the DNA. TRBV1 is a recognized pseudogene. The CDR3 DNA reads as TGCACCAGCAGCCAAATCGCCCCCGGGACAAAACTAGCGGGGGGCTACGAGCAGTACTTC. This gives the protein CTSSQIAPGTKLAGGYEQYF.